These 16 T cell receptor beta chains were all obtained from the same sample, sequenced in a study of blood T cell repertoires in COVID-19. Here immunoSEQ multiplex PCR was the method, and the copy in TCRdb shows in-frame clones only, minus some. Of roughly 330,000 clones listed, approximately 88% were seen once; the top ten hold roughly 6.5%. Sequenced material: peripheral blood. These receptors originate from a man aged 18 to 29 who had recovered from COVID-19.

CDR3 amino acids: CASSQQGRGLAGGWGQFF. As DNA, the CDR3 is TGTGCCAGCAGCCAACAAGGCAGGGGACTAGCGGGGGGCTGGGGGCAGTTCTTC. The chain carries TRBV3-1 (or the pseudogene TRBV3-2) and TRBJ2-1, with TRBD2 matching 15 bases. CDR1 is LGHDT, CDR2 YNNKEL, per germline (reference sequence). The CDR3 consists of 18 residues. After removal of 2 bases from V and 12 bases from J, the junction contained 14 bases not matched to a gene.

The chain uses TRBV27 and TRBJ1-1; no definite D call. Germline values: CDR1 MNHEY, CDR2 SMNVEV (reference sequence). This CDR3 contains 15 residues. V was shortened by 3 bases and J by 2 bases, with 13 bases between the two germline ends. As DNA, the CDR3 is TGTGCCAGCAGTTTCACTTGGACTGTCAACACTGAAGCTTTCTTT. The encoded protein is CASSFTWTVNTEAFF.

The chain employs TRBV19 and TRBJ1-2; 8 nucleotides align to TRBD1. The CDR3 loop spans 13 amino acids. Germline V gives CDR1 LNHDA, CDR2 SQIVND (reference sequence). V lost 3 bases and J lost 8; bases outside the gene matches: 5. CDR3 residues: CASSMQGAGGYTF. The CDR3, as DNA: TGTGCCAGTAGTATGCAGGGGGCAGGGGGCTACACCTTC. Full variable domain (remainder filled in from reference TRBV19 and TRBJ1-2): DGGITQSPKYLFRKEGQNVTLSCEQNLNHDAMYWYRQDPGQGLRLIYYSQIVNDFQKGDIAEGYSVSREKKESFPLTVTSAQKNPTAFYLCASSMQGAGGYTFGSGTRLTVV.

This chain uses TRBV2 with TRBJ1-1; D is perhaps TRBD1 (6 bases). V dropped 4 bases and J dropped 1 base, with 10 bases sitting between them. The CDR3 length is 14 residues. Germline assignment: CDR1 SNHLY and CDR2 FYNNEI. CDR3 DNA sequence: TGTGCCAGCAGTGGGACAGACGGGAACACTGAAGCTTTCTTT. Protein sequence: CASSGTDGNTEAFF.

The gene calls are TRBV5-4 and TRBJ2-3; no definite D call. V was clipped by 3 bases and J by 2 bases, with 4 bases between them. Germline CDR1 is SGHNT and CDR2 is YYREEE (reference sequence). CDR3 length: 12 residues. The CDR3 coding sequence is TGTGCCAGCAGCTCTTTCACAGATACGCAGTATTTT. This translates into CASSSFTDTQYF. The whole variable domain, remainder taken from reference TRBV5-4 and TRBJ2-3, is ETGVTQSPTHLIKTRGQQVTLRCSSQSGHNTVSWYQQALGQGPQFIFQYYREEENGRGNFPPRFSGLQFPNYSSELNVNALELDDSALYLCASSSFTDTQYFGPGTRLTVL.

This clone was picked up one time. Here the CDR3 DNA reads TGTGCCAGCAGCTTGAGGGGAGGGATTCCCTCACCCCTCCACTTT. It specifies CASSLRGGIPSPLHF. The genes are TRBV7-9 and TRBJ1-6; the D gene is possibly TRBD1 (5 bases). V gave up 3 bases and J gave up 10 bases, with 16 bases separating them. CDR1 and CDR2 (germline): SEHNR, FQNEAQ (reference sequence). The CDR3 runs 15 residues.

This clone was counted once. The chain recombines TRBV28 with TRBJ2-7; 8 nucleotides line up with TRBD1. Trimming at V came to 5 bases and at J to 0 bases, leaving 6 bases not matched to a gene. CDR1 is MDHEN and CDR2 is SYDVKM in the germline V gene. The CDR3 has 15 amino acids. CDR3 in DNA: TGTGCCAGCAGTCTTACCGGGACAGGCTCCTACGAGCAGTACTTC. It translates to CASSLTGTGSYEQYF.

V gene TRBV7-2 combines with J gene TRBJ1-1, with 8 nucleotides matching TRBD1. V lost 7 bases to trimming and J lost 0 bases; unmatched junction nucleotides: 7. The CDR3 contains 15 residues. Germline CDR1 and CDR2: SGHTA and FQGNSA. The CDR3 bases are TGTGCCAGCACCATGGGACAGGCTTTGAACACTGAAGCTTTCTTT. Protein: CASTMGQALNTEAFF.

As regards this clone: This may be a read error: a much more frequent sequence differs by one nucleotide. The rearrangement uses TRBV6-5 and TRBJ1-5, with 9 bases aligning to TRBD1. CDR1 MNHEY and CDR2 SVGAGI come from the germline V gene. V lost 6 bases and J lost 4; bases outside the gene matches: 4. The CDR3 loop spans 14 amino acids. The CDR3 region is CASSRGQGNQPQHF. CDR3 nucleotides: TGTGCCAGCAGCCGAGGACAGGGGAATCAGCCCCAGCATTTT.

This chain joins TRBV25-1 and TRBJ1-1; D is unclear. In germline, CDR1 is MGHDK, CDR2 SYGVNS. Between the trimmed V and J ends, which lost 4 bases and 5 bases, there was a span of 8 bases. CDR3 length: 12 residues. This CDR3 reads CASSAGRTEAFF. CDR3 nucleotides: TGTGCCAGCAGTGCGGGGAGGACTGAAGCTTTCTTT.

V gene TRBV7-3 combines with J gene TRBJ2-1, with D tentatively TRBD2 (6 bases). The V end lost 5 bases, the J end lost 7 bases, and 12 bases lay between the germline ends. CDR3 length: 13 amino acids. Germline CDR1 and CDR2: SGHTA and FQGTGA. The CDR3 sequence: CASSLTAGNEQFF. The CDR3 nucleotides read TGTGCCAGCAGCCTCACCGCGGGGAATGAGCAGTTCTTC.

The chain joins TRBV6-5 to TRBJ2-1; 9 bases line up with TRBD1. CDR1 is MNHEY, CDR2 SVGAGI, per germline. Losses at the gene ends were 8 bases for V and 9 bases for J; bases not matched to a gene: 14. This CDR3 is 15 amino acids long. The DNA of the CDR3 is TGTGCCAGCGGGCTTCCGGGACAGGGTTTTAGTGAGCAGTTCTTC. It translates to CASGLPGQGFSEQFF.

This chain uses TRBV19 with TRBJ1-2; D possibly corresponds to TRBD1 (6 bases). The germline gives CDR1 LNHDA, CDR2 SQIVND (reference sequence). The CDR3 sequence is 12 residues long. V lost 5 bases and J 5 bases, leaving 9 bases between the germline ends. CDR3 region: CASSLGQYGYTF. The CDR3 region has the DNA TGTGCCAGTAGTCTCGGACAGTATGGCTACACCTTC.

This clone occurred once. V usage is TRBV5-1 and J usage is TRBJ1-1; no definite D call. V lost 1 base and J 1 base, leaving 8 bases between the germline ends. CDR3 length equals 14 residues. Germline V gene lookup returns CDR1 SGHRS and CDR2 YFSETQ. In DNA, the CDR3 is TGCGCCAGCAGCTTGTCTCGAGGGAACACTGAAGCTTTCTTT. Residues: CASSLSRGNTEAFF.

This clone was seen a few times. Here the CDR3 reads CASTGTGELFF. In DNA, the CDR3 is TGTGCCAGTACAGGGACCGGGGAGCTGTTTTTT. The chain combines TRBV7-9 with TRBJ2-2; D possibly corresponds to TRBD1 (6 bases). Trimming took off 9 bases at V and 5 bases at J, with 7 bases between the two ends. This CDR3 is built from 11 residues. Germline V CDR1 and CDR2: SEHNR, FQNEAQ (reference sequence).

The rearrangement links TRBV24-1 to TRBJ2-3, with D possibly being TRBD2 (7 bases). Germline assignment: CDR1 KGHDR and CDR2 SFDVKD. V was shortened by 6 bases and J by 2 bases, with 17 bases between the two germline ends. The CDR3 is 16 residues long. The CDR3 loop reads CATSQGGGSFTDTQYF. Here the CDR3 DNA reads TGTGCCACCAGTCAAGGGGGGGGATCATTCACAGATACGCAGTATTTT.